This TCR beta chain derives from a study of cytomegalovirus exposure and HLA in healthy donors. It was with 60 Vbeta and 13 Jbeta primers that the PCR ran. Measured with immunoSEQ multiplex PCR; TCRdb has only the in-frame clones, and not every one. The repertoire consists of 140,000 to 150,000 clones, with about three quarters occurring once and the leading ten covering roughly 3.1%. CDR3 length: 16 amino acids. Trimming removed 5 bases from V and 4 bases from J; junction bases left unmatched: 14. Germline CDR1 and CDR2: SGHRS and YFSETQ. The sequenced material came from PBMCs. The chain recombines TRBV5-1 with TRBJ2-5; 7 bases match TRBD1. The sequence came from a man between 35 and 55 years old in good health and CMV-seropositive. The CDR3 nucleotides are TGCGCCAGCAGTTACGGGACAGCGGAGGTTGGAGAGACCCAGTACTTC. Translated: CASSYGTAEVGETQYF. The variable domain in full, completed from reference TRBV5-1 and TRBJ2-5, reads KAGVTQTPRYLIKTRGQQVTLSCSPISGHRSVSWYQQTPGQGLQFLFEYFSETQRNKGNFPGRFSGRQFSNSRSEMNVSTLELGDSALYLCASSYGTAEVGETQYFGPGTRLLVL.